This TCR beta chain was observed in a study of molecular identifiers for immune sequencing clone quantification. Findings and caveats of the study: Naive cells had under 1% of molecules in clones above 20 RNA copies, effectors over 99%.

The CDR3 covers 14 residues. V was pared by 8 bases and J by 6 bases, with 20 bases between. The germline V gene has CDR1 SEHNR and CDR2 FQNEAQ (reference sequence). Preparation of naive CD8 libraries involved roughly 18,000 to 1,100,000 sorted cells and 10%, 30% or 50% RNA. Naive CD8 T cells were sorted, and the gate applied was CD8+CD4-CCR7+CD45RA+. Listed TCR primers and previously described methods were used for bulk TCR libraries. Each CDR3 protein gets one entry after TCRdb re-called the PCR reads with MiXCR. The table lists more than 450,000 distinct CDR3 sequences, about 25% of them singletons. For this clonotype: Its specificity is unknown. This may be a read error, as it is one base from a much larger clone.

This sequence joins TRBV7-9 and TRBJ2-7; possibly TRBD1 for D (6 bases). Sequences were obtained from naive CD8+ T cells from blood, with Jurkat cell RNA spiked in. Subset noted: FACS-sorted CD8+CD4-CCR7+CD45RA+ naive T cells. The source is a human donor in good health. Some libraries in this study had Jurkat cell RNA spiked in. The CDR3 DNA follows: TGTGCCAGCCGCCCCTTATTCTCAGGGGCCGAGCAGTACTTC. Its translation is CASRPLFSGAEQYF.